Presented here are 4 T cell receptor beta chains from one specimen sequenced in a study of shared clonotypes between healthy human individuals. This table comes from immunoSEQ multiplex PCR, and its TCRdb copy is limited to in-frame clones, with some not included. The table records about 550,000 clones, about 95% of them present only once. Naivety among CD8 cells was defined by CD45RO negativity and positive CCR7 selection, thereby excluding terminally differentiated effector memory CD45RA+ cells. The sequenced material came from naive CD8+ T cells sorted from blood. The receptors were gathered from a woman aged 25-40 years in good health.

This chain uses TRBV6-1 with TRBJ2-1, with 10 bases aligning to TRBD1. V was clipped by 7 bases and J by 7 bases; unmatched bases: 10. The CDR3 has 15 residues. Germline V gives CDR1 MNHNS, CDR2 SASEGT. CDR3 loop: CASTDARTGGNEQFF. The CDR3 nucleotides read TGTGCCAGCACCGATGCGCGGACAGGGGGGAATGAGCAGTTCTTC.

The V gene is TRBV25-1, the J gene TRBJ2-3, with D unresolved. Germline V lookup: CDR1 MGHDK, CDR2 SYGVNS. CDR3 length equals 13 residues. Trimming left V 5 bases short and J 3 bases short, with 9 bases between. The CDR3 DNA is TGTGCCAGCAGTAAACTTGGGACAGATACGCAGTATTTT. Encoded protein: CASSKLGTDTQYF.

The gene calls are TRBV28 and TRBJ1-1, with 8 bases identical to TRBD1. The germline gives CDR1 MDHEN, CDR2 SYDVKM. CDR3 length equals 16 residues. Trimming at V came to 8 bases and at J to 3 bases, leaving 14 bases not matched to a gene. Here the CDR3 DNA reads TGTGCCAGCCAAACCGGCCACGGACAGGGATACACTGAAGCTTTCTTT. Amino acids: CASQTGHGQGYTEAFF.

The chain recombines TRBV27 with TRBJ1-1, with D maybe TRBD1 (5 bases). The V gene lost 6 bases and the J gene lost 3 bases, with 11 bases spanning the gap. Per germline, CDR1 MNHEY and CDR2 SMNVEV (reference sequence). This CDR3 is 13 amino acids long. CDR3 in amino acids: CASSLREDTEAFF. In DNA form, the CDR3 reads TGTGCCAGCAGCCTCAGGGAGGACACTGAAGCTTTCTTT.